Detailed here is one T cell receptor beta chain. With 8 bases removed from V and 2 bases from J, the gap between germline ends came to 12 bases. The CDR3 runs 13 residues. Germline V gene sequence: CDR1 MDHEN, CDR2 SYDVKM. TCRdb reprocessed the RT-PCR reads via MiXCR and lists one record per CDR3 protein. The table has about 520,000 distinct CDR3 sequences, approximately 24% seen once; the top ten hold 1.9%. This entry belongs to a study of response to subunit inactivated influenza vaccine. The material was CD4+ T cells sorted from PBMCs, obtained 4 to 6 days after vaccination. The chain is built from TRBV28 and TRBJ1-1, with D perhaps matching TRBD1 (5 bases). The sequence was obtained from a man aged 45 to 65 who received an inactivated influenza vaccine. The CDR3 bases are TGTGCCAGCCTGGGGGGGTTCAACACTGAAGCTTTCTTT. This encodes CASLGGFNTEAFF.